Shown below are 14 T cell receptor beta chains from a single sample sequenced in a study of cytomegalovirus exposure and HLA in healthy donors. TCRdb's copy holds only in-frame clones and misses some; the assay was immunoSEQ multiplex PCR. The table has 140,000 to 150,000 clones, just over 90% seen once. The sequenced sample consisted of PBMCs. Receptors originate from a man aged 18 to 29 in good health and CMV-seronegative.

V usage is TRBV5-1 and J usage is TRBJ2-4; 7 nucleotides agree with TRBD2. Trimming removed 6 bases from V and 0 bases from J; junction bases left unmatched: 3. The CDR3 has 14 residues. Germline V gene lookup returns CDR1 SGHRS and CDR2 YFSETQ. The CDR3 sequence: CASKGTIAKNIQYF. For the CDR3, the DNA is TGCGCCAGCAAGGGGACTATAGCCAAAAACATTCAGTACTTC. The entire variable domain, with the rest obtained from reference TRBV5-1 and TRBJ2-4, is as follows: KAGVTQTPRYLIKTRGQQVTLSCSPISGHRSVSWYQQTPGQGLQFLFEYFSETQRNKGNFPGRFSGRQFSNSRSEMNVSTLELGDSALYLCASKGTIAKNIQYFGAGTRLSVL.

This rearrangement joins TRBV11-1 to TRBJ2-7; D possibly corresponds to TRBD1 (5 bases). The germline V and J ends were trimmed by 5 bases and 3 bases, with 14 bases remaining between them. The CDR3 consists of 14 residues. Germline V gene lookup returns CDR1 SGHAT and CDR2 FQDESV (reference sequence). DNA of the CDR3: TGTGCCAGCAGCGAGACAGTAGGTGGCTACGAGCAGTACTTC. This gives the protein CASSETVGGYEQYF.

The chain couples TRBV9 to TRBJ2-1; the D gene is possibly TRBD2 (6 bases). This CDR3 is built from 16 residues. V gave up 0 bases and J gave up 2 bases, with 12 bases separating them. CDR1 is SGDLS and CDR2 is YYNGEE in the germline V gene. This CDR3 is CASSVAKLAPYNEQFF. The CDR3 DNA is TGTGCCAGCAGCGTAGCTAAACTAGCCCCCTACAATGAGCAGTTCTTC.

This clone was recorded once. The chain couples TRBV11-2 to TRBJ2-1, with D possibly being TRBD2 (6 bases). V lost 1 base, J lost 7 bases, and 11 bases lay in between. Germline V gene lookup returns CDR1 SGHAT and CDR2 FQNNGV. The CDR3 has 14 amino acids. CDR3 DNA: TGTGCCAGCAGCTTAGTTTTGGCGGGGAATGAGCAGTTCTTC. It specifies CASSLVLAGNEQFF.

CDR3 loop: CAISRQETSGGAMDTQYF. CDR3 DNA sequence: TGTGCCATCAGCCGGCAAGAGACTAGCGGGGGGGCCATGGATACGCAGTATTTT. The chain has TRBV10-3 and TRBJ2-3; 14 positions match TRBD2. The V and J ends lost 6 bases and 6 bases, in that order; junction bases with no gene match: 14. The CDR3 sequence is 18 residues long. CDR1 is ENHRY, CDR2 SYGVKD, per germline.

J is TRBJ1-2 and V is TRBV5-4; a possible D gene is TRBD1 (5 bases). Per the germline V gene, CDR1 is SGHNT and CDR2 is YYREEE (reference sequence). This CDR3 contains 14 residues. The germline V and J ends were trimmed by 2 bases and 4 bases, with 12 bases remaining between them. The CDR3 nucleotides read TGTGCCAGCAGCTTCACAGGCCGGGTCTATGGCTACACCTTC. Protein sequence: CASSFTGRVYGYTF.

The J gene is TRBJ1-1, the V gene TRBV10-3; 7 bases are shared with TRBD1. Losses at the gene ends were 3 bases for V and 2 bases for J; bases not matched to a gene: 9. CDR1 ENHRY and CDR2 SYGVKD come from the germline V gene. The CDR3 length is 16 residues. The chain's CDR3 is CAISDARTGHNTEAFF. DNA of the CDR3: TGTGCCATCAGTGACGCGAGGACAGGTCATAACACTGAAGCTTTCTTT.

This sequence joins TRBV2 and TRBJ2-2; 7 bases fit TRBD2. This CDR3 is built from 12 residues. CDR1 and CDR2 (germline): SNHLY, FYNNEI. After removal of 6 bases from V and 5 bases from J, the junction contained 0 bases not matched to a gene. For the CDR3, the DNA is TGTGCCAGCAGACTAGCGACCGGGGAGCTGTTTTTT. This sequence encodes CASRLATGELFF.

CDR3 sequence: CASSPPGQSYEQYV. CDR3 bases: TGTGCCAGCAGCCCTCCGGGACAGAGCTACGAGCAGTACGTC. This chain connects TRBV6-4 to TRBJ2-7; 7 bases are shared with TRBD1. CDR3 size: 14 residues. Germline assignment: CDR1 MRHNA and CDR2 SNTAGT. Losses at the gene ends were 6 bases for V and 3 bases for J; bases not matched to a gene: 8.

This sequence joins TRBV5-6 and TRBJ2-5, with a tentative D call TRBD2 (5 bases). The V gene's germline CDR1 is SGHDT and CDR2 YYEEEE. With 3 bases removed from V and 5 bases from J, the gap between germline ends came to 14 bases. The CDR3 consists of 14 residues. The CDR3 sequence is CASSSRELGETQYF. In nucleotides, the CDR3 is TGTGCCAGCAGCTCAAGGGAGCTTGGGGAGACCCAGTACTTC.

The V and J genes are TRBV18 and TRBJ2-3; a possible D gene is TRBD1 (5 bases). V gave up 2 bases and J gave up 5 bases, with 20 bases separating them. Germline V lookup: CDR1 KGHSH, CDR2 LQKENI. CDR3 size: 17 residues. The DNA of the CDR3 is TGTGCCAGCTCACCAAAGGGGTCTACCCGAGTGGGAGATACGCAGTATTTT. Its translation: CASSPKGSTRVGDTQYF.

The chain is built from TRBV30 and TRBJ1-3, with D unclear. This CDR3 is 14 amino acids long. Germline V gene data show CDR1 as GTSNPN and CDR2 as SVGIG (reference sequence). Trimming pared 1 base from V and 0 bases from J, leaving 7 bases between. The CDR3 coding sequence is TGTGCCTGGAGTGCGGGTAACTCTGGAAACACCATATATTTT. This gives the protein CAWSAGNSGNTIYF. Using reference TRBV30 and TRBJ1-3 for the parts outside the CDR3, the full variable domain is SQTIHQWPATLVQPVGSPLSLECTVEGTSNPNLYWYRQAAGRGLQLLFYSVGIGQISSEVPQNLSASRPQDRQFILSSKKLLLSDSGFYLCAWSAGNSGNTIYFGEGSWLTVV.

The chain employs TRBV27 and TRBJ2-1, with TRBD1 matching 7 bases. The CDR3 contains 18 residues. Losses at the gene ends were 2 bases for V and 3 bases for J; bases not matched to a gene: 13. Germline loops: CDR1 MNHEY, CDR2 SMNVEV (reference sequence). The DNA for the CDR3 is TGTGCCAGCAGTTTAGAAGGGGGCTACGGGAAGATCTACAATGAGCAGTTCTTC. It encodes CASSLEGGYGKIYNEQFF.

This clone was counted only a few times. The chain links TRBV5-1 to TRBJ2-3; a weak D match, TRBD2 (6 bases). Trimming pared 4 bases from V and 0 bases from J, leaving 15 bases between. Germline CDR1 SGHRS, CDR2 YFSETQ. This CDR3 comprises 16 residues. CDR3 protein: CASSPSAGSSTDTQYF. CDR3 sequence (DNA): TGCGCCAGCAGCCCGTCGGCGGGGTCTAGCACAGATACGCAGTATTTT.